The next 20 T cell receptor beta chains were all read from a single sample in a study of spatial heterogeneity in lung cancer. One entry per CDR3 protein results from TCRdb running MiXCR on the 5' RACE reads. The profile shows under 100,000 distinct CDR3 sequences, under 9% of them singletons. Noted time point: sample taken at primary tumor resection. TCRs were sequenced from unsorted whole RNA of tumor, nontumor lung or PBMC. The sequencing used PBMCs, collected at surgery. These receptors all stem from a male donor with early-stage non-small cell lung cancer.

The rearrangement links TRBV5-6 to TRBJ1-4; D possibly corresponds to TRBD1 (6 bases). This CDR3 comprises 16 residues. Germline lookup yields CDR1 SGHDT and CDR2 YYEEEE. Trimming stripped 4 bases from V and 0 bases from J, with 13 bases between. The CDR3 DNA reads TGTGCCAGCAGCCAGGGTCCAGGGGCAACTAATGAAAAACTGTTTTTT. Protein sequence: CASSQGPGATNEKLFF.

The chain combines TRBV6-5 with TRBJ2-7; TRBD1 aligns across 8 bases. The CDR3 is made up of 14 amino acids. The V gene end was trimmed by 6 bases and the J gene end by 5 bases; junction bases not matched to a gene: 9. CDR1 and CDR2 (germline): MNHEY, SVGAGI. CDR3 loop: CASRSSGGLDEQYF. Written as DNA, the CDR3 is TGTGCCAGCAGGTCTTCAGGGGGCCTGGACGAGCAGTACTTC.

This clonotype was recorded a few times. The chain combines TRBV6-5 with TRBJ2-7; 7 nucleotides agree with TRBD1. The CDR3 totals 12 residues. V lost 6 bases to trimming and J lost 6 bases; unmatched junction nucleotides: 5. The germline CDR1 and CDR2 sequences are MNHEY and SVGAGI. The CDR3 region is CASSQQGSEQYF. The CDR3 DNA is TGTGCCAGCAGCCAACAGGGGTCCGAGCAGTACTTC.

Many counts were recorded for this clonotype. The gene calls are TRBV9 and TRBJ1-6; D ambiguous. The CDR3 has 13 amino acids. V gave up 0 bases and J gave up 9 bases, with 7 bases separating them. Germline CDR1 SGDLS, CDR2 YYNGEE. The CDR3, as DNA: TGTGCCAGCAGCGTAGACTGGGGTTCACCCCTCCACTTT. Translating gives CASSVDWGSPLHF.

This clonotype has ten or more counts. The rearrangement joins TRBV11-2 to TRBJ2-3; D possibly matches TRBD1 or TRBD2 (6 bases each). The CDR3 runs 18 residues. V lost 2 bases and J 2 bases, leaving 20 bases between the germline ends. Germline V gives CDR1 SGHAT, CDR2 FQNNGV. Written as DNA, the CDR3 is TGTGCCAGCAGCTTAAACGCTCTGGCAGGGGAGGCCACAGATACGCAGTATTTT. It is translated as CASSLNALAGEATDTQYF. Variable domain in full (rest from reference TRBV11-2 and TRBJ2-3): EAGVAQSPRYKIIEKRQSVAFWCNPISGHATLYWYQQILGQGPKLLIQFQNNGVVDDSQLPKDRFSAERLKGVDSTLKIQPAKLEDSAVYLCASSLNALAGEATDTQYFGPGTRLTVL.

This chain links TRBV5-1 with TRBJ2-5; 7 bases line up with TRBD1. CDR1 and CDR2 from the germline V gene are SGHRS and YFSETQ. This CDR3 is 16 amino acids long. V gave up 3 bases and J gave up 3 bases; unmatched junction bases: 11. The CDR3 protein is CASSYYLETGKETQYF. In DNA, the CDR3 is TGCGCCAGCAGCTACTACCTAGAGACAGGGAAAGAGACCCAGTACTTC.

This clonotype was detected ten times or more. The chain recombines TRBV29-1 with TRBJ2-3; 11 bases map to TRBD2. This CDR3 is built from 15 residues. With V trimmed by 4 bases and J by 3 bases, 6 bases remained unmatched. The germline gives CDR1 SQVTM, CDR2 ANQGSEA. In nucleotides, the CDR3 is TGCAGCGTTGGACTAGCGGGGAGTGGTACAGATACGCAGTATTTT. Protein: CSVGLAGSGTDTQYF.

This clonotype was seen ten or more times. The chain has TRBV5-1 and TRBJ2-2; D remains unclear. Trimming removed 5 bases from V and 1 base from J, with 6 bases in between. The CDR3 sequence is 13 residues long. Germline-derived CDR1 and CDR2 are SGHRS and YFSETQ. The CDR3 region has the DNA TGCGCCAGCAGGGGCGTGAACACCGGGGAGCTGTTTTTT. Amino acids: CASRGVNTGELFF.

Ten or more counts support this clonotype. This chain links TRBV7-6 with TRBJ1-3; the match to TRBD1 covers 8 bases. After removal of 5 bases from V and 4 bases from J, the junction contained 13 bases not matched to a gene. Per the germline V gene, CDR1 is SGHVS and CDR2 is FNYEAQ. This CDR3 region has 17 residues. The CDR3 DNA is TGTGCCAGCAGCCCTCCTGGGGGACAGGCTGGAGGAAACACCATATATTTT. Its protein product is CASSPPGGQAGGNTIYF.

Points on this clonotype: Possible read error: a much larger clone is one base away. V and J are TRBV4-1 and TRBJ2-3; no definite D call. The CDR3 contains 15 residues. The V and J ends lost 4 bases and 2 bases respectively, with 13 bases between them. Germline CDR1 reads MGHRA; CDR2 reads YSYEKL. The CDR3 nucleotides are TGCGCCAGCAGCCCAGGTGGAGCAGACACAGATACGCAGTATTTT. Its protein is CASSPGGADTDTQYF.

This clonotype was detected a few times. The DNA for the CDR3 is TGTGCCAGCACCAGATGGGGGCTGAACCAGTACTTC. Translated: CASTRWGLNQYF. This sequence joins TRBV5-6 and TRBJ2-5, with D perhaps matching TRBD1 (6 bases). The V gene lost 6 bases and the J gene lost 10 bases, with 16 bases spanning the gap. The germline V gene has CDR1 SGHDT and CDR2 YYEEEE. The CDR3 is 12 residues long.

This clonotype was observed a few times. V and J are TRBV5-1 and TRBJ2-1; the match to TRBD2 covers 9 bases. Per germline, CDR1 SGHRS and CDR2 YFSETQ. The CDR3 length is 15 residues. V gave up 4 bases and J gave up 5 bases; unmatched junction bases: 7. This CDR3 reads CASSPSGRPDNEQFF. The CDR3 DNA reads as TGCGCCAGCAGCCCAAGCGGGAGGCCCGACAATGAGCAGTTCTTC.

This clonotype was observed many times. V is TRBV6-5 and J is TRBJ2-6; D remains ambiguous. The CDR3 totals 13 residues. Germline-derived CDR1 and CDR2 are MNHEY and SVGAGI. V gave up 8 bases and J gave up 0 bases, with 5 bases separating them. The CDR3 nucleotides read TGTGCCAGCCGTGCCTCTGGGGCCAACGTCCTGACTTTC. The encoded protein is CASRASGANVLTF.

This clonotype was recorded a few times. The genes are TRBV29-1 and TRBJ2-2; TRBD1 matches 10 bases. Germline CDR1 is SQVTM and CDR2 is ANQGSEA. This CDR3 is 16 amino acids long. Trimming at V came to 4 bases and at J to 2 bases, leaving 7 bases not matched to a gene. CDR3 sequence reads: CSVASGTGVNTGELFF. CDR3 bases: TGCAGCGTTGCCTCCGGGACAGGGGTCAACACCGGGGAGCTGTTTTTT.

This clonotype was found a few times. CDR3 in DNA: TGTGCCTCCGGGGTCGAAGGCTTTCGCGCCGGGGAGCTGTTTTTT. As protein: CASGVEGFRAGELFF. This chain connects TRBV6-2 or TRBV6-3 to TRBJ2-2, with a tentative D call TRBD2 (5 bases). Trimming took 11 bases from V and 6 from J, leaving 22 bases between them. The CDR3 loop spans 15 amino acids. Germline V gene sequence: CDR1 MNHEY, CDR2 SVGEGT.

V is TRBV12-3 or TRBV12-4 and J is TRBJ1-5, with D uncertain. The ends were cut back, 6 bases at V and 4 bases at J, with 10 bases in the middle. CDR3 length equals 13 residues. In DNA, the CDR3 is TGTGCCAGCAGCCGGGTCGTTAATCAGCCCCAGCATTTT. Protein: CASSRVVNQPQHF.

The V gene is TRBV4-1, the J gene TRBJ1-2, with a possible D match to TRBD1 (6 bases). Trimming removed 3 bases from V and 7 bases from J, with 21 bases in between. Germline V gives CDR1 MGHRA, CDR2 YSYEKL. The CDR3 totals 16 residues. Written as DNA, the CDR3 is TGCGCCAGCAGCCAGGATCCAGGGGCGCCCTATTTTGGCTACACCTTC. It is translated as CASSQDPGAPYFGYTF.

This clonotype was detected once. The chain combines TRBV7-2 with TRBJ2-1; 7 nucleotides line up with TRBD1. The CDR3 is made up of 15 amino acids. Germline CDR1 is SGHTA and CDR2 is FQGNSA. Losses at the gene ends were 3 bases for V and 3 bases for J; bases not matched to a gene: 5. CDR3 bases: TGTGCCAGCAGCTTCGACAGGGATAGCTACAATGAGCAGTTCTTC. Translated, it gives CASSFDRDSYNEQFF.

The DNA of the CDR3 is TGTGCCAGCAGTTCCAGCGGGGGGAGAAGTGGTGAGCAGTTCTTC. Amino acids: CASSSSGGRSGEQFF. The chain employs TRBV7-3 and TRBJ2-1; 9 nucleotides line up with TRBD2. This CDR3 is built from 15 residues. Germline V gives CDR1 SGHTA, CDR2 FQGTGA. V lost 6 bases and J lost 9; bases outside the gene matches: 12.

This rearrangement joins TRBV6-5 to TRBJ1-1; a possible D gene is TRBD1 (5 bases). V was cut by 0 bases and J by 4 bases, with 9 bases left in between. The length of the CDR3 is 14 residues. The V gene's germline CDR1 is MNHEY and CDR2 SVGAGI. CDR3 coding DNA: TGTGCCAGCAGTTACTCCGGGGCATCCACTGAAGCTTTCTTT. This sequence encodes CASSYSGASTEAFF.